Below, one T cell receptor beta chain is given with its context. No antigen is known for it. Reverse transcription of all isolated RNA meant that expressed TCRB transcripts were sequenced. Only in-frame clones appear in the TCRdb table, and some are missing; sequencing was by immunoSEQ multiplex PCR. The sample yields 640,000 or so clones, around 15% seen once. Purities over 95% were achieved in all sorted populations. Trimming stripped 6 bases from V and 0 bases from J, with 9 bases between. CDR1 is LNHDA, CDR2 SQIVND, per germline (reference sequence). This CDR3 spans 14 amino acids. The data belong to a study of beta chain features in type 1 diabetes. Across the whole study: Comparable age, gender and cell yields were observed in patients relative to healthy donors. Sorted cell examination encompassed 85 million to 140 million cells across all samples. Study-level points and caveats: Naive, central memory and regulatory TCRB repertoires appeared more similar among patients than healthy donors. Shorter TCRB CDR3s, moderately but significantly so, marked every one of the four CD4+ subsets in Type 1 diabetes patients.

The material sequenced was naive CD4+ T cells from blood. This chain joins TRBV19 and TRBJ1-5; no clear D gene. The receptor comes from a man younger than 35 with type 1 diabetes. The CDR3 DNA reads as TGTGCCAGTAGGGCGGTGGTTAGCAATCAGCCCCAGCATTTT. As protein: CASRAVVSNQPQHF.